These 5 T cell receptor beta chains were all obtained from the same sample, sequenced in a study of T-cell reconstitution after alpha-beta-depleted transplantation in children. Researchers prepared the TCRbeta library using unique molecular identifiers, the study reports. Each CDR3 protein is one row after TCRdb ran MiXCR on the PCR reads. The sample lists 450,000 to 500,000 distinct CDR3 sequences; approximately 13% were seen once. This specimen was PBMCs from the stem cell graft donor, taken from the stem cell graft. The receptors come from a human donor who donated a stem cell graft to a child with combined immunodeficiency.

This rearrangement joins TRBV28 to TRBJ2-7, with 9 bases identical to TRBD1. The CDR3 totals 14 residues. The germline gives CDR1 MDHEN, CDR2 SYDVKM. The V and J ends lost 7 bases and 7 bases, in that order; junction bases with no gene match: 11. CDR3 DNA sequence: TGTGCCAGCAACCACAGGGGGCGTCTAGTAGAGCAGTACTTC. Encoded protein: CASNHRGRLVEQYF.

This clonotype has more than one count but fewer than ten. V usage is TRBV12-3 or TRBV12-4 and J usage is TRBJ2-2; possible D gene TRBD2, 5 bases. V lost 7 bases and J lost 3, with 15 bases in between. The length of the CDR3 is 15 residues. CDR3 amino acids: CASTPHYGDTGELFF. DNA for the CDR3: TGTGCCAGCACCCCCCACTACGGGGACACCGGGGAGCTGTTTTTT.

CDR3 in amino acids: CASSQVRGMNEQFF. The DNA of the CDR3 is TGTGCCAGCAGCCAAGTCCGGGGGATGAATGAGCAGTTCTTC. V usage is TRBV3-1 and J usage is TRBJ2-1; possible D gene TRBD2, 6 bases. The CDR3 extends over 14 amino acids. The V gene's germline CDR1 is LGHDT and CDR2 YNNKEL (reference sequence). V lost 1 base and J lost 7, with 11 bases in between.

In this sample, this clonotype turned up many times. This CDR3 reads CSVLGGRSAGELFF. DNA for the CDR3: TGCAGCGTTCTCGGCGGGAGGTCCGCCGGGGAGCTGTTTTTT. The chain employs TRBV29-1 and TRBJ2-2; 8 nucleotides line up with TRBD2. The germline V gene encodes CDR1 SQVTM and CDR2 ANQGSEA. Trimming at V came to 5 bases and at J to 6 bases, leaving 8 bases not matched to a gene. The CDR3 consists of 14 residues.

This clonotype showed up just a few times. CDR3 loop: CASSLVGTSLYNEQFF. CDR3 coding DNA: TGTGCCAGCAGCTTAGTGGGGACTAGCCTATACAATGAGCAGTTCTTC. The chain is built from TRBV7-8 and TRBJ2-1; the match to TRBD2 covers 9 bases. Per the germline V gene, CDR1 is SGHVS and CDR2 is FQNEAQ. Trimming took 1 base from V and 4 from J; bases not matched to a gene: 5. The CDR3 runs 16 residues. The variable domain in full, completed from reference TRBV7-8 and TRBJ2-1, reads GAGVSQSPRYKVAKRGQDVALRCDPISGHVSLFWYQQALGQGPEFLTYFQNEAQLDKSGLPSDRFFAERPEGSVSTLKIQRTQQEDSAVYLCASSLVGTSLYNEQFFGPGTRLTVL.